The 25 T cell receptor beta chains in this list originate from one sample, sequenced in a study of T cells in localized non-small cell lung cancer. Libraries were prepared by immunoSEQ multiplex PCR; TCRdb keeps only in-frame clonotypes and omits some of them. The sample lists 25,000 or so clones; roughly 87% were seen once. This specimen was peripheral blood, taken before any cancer treatment. These receptors all stem from a male donor aged 60 or over with stage I lung adenocarcinoma.

J is TRBJ1-1 and V is TRBV5-1; 7 positions match TRBD1. The germline CDR1 and CDR2 sequences are SGHRS and YFSETQ. The J segment lost 0 bases and the V segment lost 3 bases, leaving 8 bases of the junction unmatched. This CDR3 contains 16 residues. The CDR3 region is CASSSMTGNMNTEAFF. CDR3 bases: TGCGCCAGCAGCTCGATGACAGGGAACATGAACACTGAAGCTTTCTTT.

The rearrangement uses TRBV18 and TRBJ1-5; no reliable D call. Germline V CDR1 and CDR2: KGHSH, LQKENI. The length of the CDR3 is 13 residues. V lost 4 bases and J lost 3, with 7 bases in between. The CDR3 region is CASSRQDNQPQHF. In nucleotides, the CDR3 is TGTGCCAGCTCACGTCAGGACAATCAGCCCCAGCATTTT.

The rearrangement uses TRBV18 and TRBJ1-1; no reliable D call. CDR1 and CDR2 from the germline V gene are KGHSH and LQKENI. This CDR3 is built from 14 residues. V dropped 6 bases and J dropped 8 bases, with 19 bases sitting between them. DNA for the CDR3: TGTGCCAGCTCGACCCCGAGTAATTCCAGAGAAGCTTTCTTT. Encoded protein: CASSTPSNSREAFF.

The chain links TRBV18 to TRBJ2-7; 9 nucleotides line up with TRBD2. This CDR3 is built from 14 residues. J was trimmed by 5 bases and V by 2 bases; bases with no gene match: 4. Germline CDR1 and CDR2: KGHSH and LQKENI. CDR3 sequence reads: CASSPGTSRHEQYF. Here the CDR3 DNA reads TGTGCCAGCTCACCAGGGACTAGCAGGCACGAGCAGTACTTC. The full variable domain, with the rest looked up from reference TRBV18 and TRBJ2-7, is NAGVMQNPRHLVRRRGQEARLRCSPMKGHSHVYWYRQLPEEGLKFMVYLQKENIIDESGMPKERFSAEFPKEGPSILRIQQVVRGDSAAYFCASSPGTSRHEQYFGPGTRLTVT.

The rearrangement links TRBV5-1 to TRBJ2-1; possibly TRBD1 or TRBD2 for D (5 bases each). Trimming removed 5 bases from V and 2 bases from J, with 14 bases in between. The germline V gene encodes CDR1 SGHRS and CDR2 YFSETQ. The CDR3 is 15 residues long. In DNA form, the CDR3 reads TGCGCCAGCAGTCCCGGGACGTCGCCCTACAATGAGCAGTTCTTC. As protein: CASSPGTSPYNEQFF.

The J gene is TRBJ1-4, the V gene TRBV28; possibly TRBD1 for D (5 bases). Germline V gene sequence: CDR1 MDHEN, CDR2 SYDVKM. This CDR3 has 16 residues. V gave up 5 bases and J gave up 6 bases, with 19 bases separating them. CDR3 nucleotide sequence: TGTGCCAGCAGTCCACACACGTCCGGGGGGGATGAAAAACTGTTTTTT. Translating gives CASSPHTSGGDEKLFF.

This sequence joins TRBV5-1 and TRBJ1-1, with 11 bases identical to TRBD1. The germline CDR1 and CDR2 sequences are SGHRS and YFSETQ. The CDR3 consists of 14 residues. V gave up 7 bases and J gave up 5 bases; unmatched junction bases: 7. The CDR3 spells CASFSGTGGTEAFF. The CDR3 nucleotides are TGCGCCAGCTTCTCCGGGACAGGGGGGACTGAAGCTTTCTTT.

This clone was observed a few times. CDR3 sequence reads: CASSWGVQETQYF. CDR3 bases: TGTGCCAGCAGCTGGGGAGTACAAGAGACCCAGTACTTC. The J gene is TRBJ2-5, the V gene TRBV11-2, with D tentatively TRBD2 (5 bases). Germline CDR1 is SGHAT and CDR2 is FQNNGV. V lost 4 bases and J 2 bases, leaving 8 bases between the germline ends. This CDR3 is 13 amino acids long.

J is TRBJ2-1 and V is TRBV9, with a tentative D call TRBD2 (6 bases). V dropped 3 bases and J dropped 2 bases, with 9 bases sitting between them. Germline-derived CDR1 and CDR2 are SGDLS and YYNGEE. The CDR3 length is 14 residues. The CDR3 spells CASSAGSPYNEQFF. Written as DNA, the CDR3 is TGTGCCAGCAGCGCCGGGAGCCCCTACAATGAGCAGTTCTTC. The entire variable domain, with the rest obtained from reference TRBV9 and TRBJ2-1, is as follows: DSGVTQTPKHLITATGQRVTLRCSPRSGDLSVYWYQQSLDQGLQFLIQYYNGEERAKGNILERFSAQQFPDLHSELNLSSLELGDSALYFCASSAGSPYNEQFFGPGTRLTVL.

The chain links TRBV29-1 to TRBJ2-7; D is perhaps TRBD1 or TRBD2 (6 bases each). This CDR3 is built from 13 residues. The germline gives CDR1 SQVTM, CDR2 ANQGSEA. V lost 2 bases, J lost 6 bases, and 14 bases lay in between. CDR3 sequence (DNA): TGCAGCGTTGAAATACAGGGAGGCAGCGAGCAGTACTTC. This encodes CSVEIQGGSEQYF.

The chain uses TRBV7-2 and TRBJ1-2; 7 bases match TRBD1. This CDR3 has 14 residues. Germline-derived CDR1 and CDR2 are SGHTA and FQGNSA. V lost 5 bases and J lost 7; bases outside the gene matches: 10. CDR3 residues: CASSPQGERSGYTF. In DNA form, the CDR3 reads TGTGCCAGCAGCCCCCAGGGGGAAAGAAGTGGCTACACCTTC.

The chain carries TRBV7-2 and TRBJ1-2; no clear D gene. The CDR3 runs to 15 residues. Germline V gene sequence: CDR1 SGHTA, CDR2 FQGNSA. Deletions cut 0 bases from V and 3 bases from J, with 11 bases between. CDR3 protein: CASSLAPTEYYGYTF. CDR3 bases: TGTGCCAGCAGCTTAGCCCCCACAGAATACTATGGCTACACCTTC.

The chain recombines TRBV7-3 with TRBJ1-2; D is unresolved. The CDR3 is 17 amino acids. The germline gives CDR1 SGHTA, CDR2 FQGTGA. The V and J ends lost 1 base and 3 bases respectively, with 18 bases between them. The CDR3 DNA reads as TGTGCCAGCAGCTTAAAACAACAGCGCCGATTAGACTATGGCTACACCTTC. Translation: CASSLKQQRRLDYGYTF.

The V call is TRBV4-2, the J call TRBJ2-2; no clear D gene. Germline V gene data show CDR1 as LGHNA and CDR2 as YNFKEQ. Trimming pared 1 base from V and 3 bases from J, leaving 3 bases between. This CDR3 contains 13 residues. As DNA, the CDR3 is TGTGCCAGCAGCCAAGTTGACACCGGGGAGCTGTTTTTT. It specifies CASSQVDTGELFF.

The chain joins TRBV19 to TRBJ1-6; 7 positions match TRBD1. The CDR3 length is 14 residues. V lost 5 bases to trimming and J lost 8 bases; unmatched junction nucleotides: 6. Germline CDR1 and CDR2: LNHDA and SQIVND (reference sequence). CDR3 protein: CASSLRDRHSPLHF. The CDR3 DNA sequence: TGTGCCAGTAGTCTCCGGGACAGACATTCACCCCTCCACTTT.

The chain recombines TRBV18 with TRBJ2-7; TRBD1 agrees at 8 bases. The CDR3 length is 15 residues. Germline lookup yields CDR1 KGHSH and CDR2 LQKENI. The V gene end was trimmed by 0 bases and the J gene end by 2 bases; junction bases not matched to a gene: 3. CDR3 protein: CASSPPGTGPYEQYF. The CDR3 DNA reads TGTGCCAGCTCACCACCAGGGACAGGCCCCTACGAGCAGTACTTC.

The CDR3 region has the DNA TGTGCCAGCAGTGAACCGGGACAGTTTACCTACGAGCAGTACTTC. Its translation: CASSEPGQFTYEQYF. The V call is TRBV6-1, the J call TRBJ2-7; 7 positions agree with TRBD1. Germline-derived CDR1 and CDR2 are MNHNS and SASEGT. This CDR3 region has 15 residues. The junction had 6 bases not matched to a gene; V was cut back by 2 bases and J by 2 bases.

This chain links TRBV9 with TRBJ2-6, with D perhaps TRBD2 (5 bases). This CDR3 region has 16 residues. The ends were cut back, 0 bases at V and 0 bases at J, with 7 bases in the middle. Looked up from germline, CDR1 is SGDLS and CDR2 is YYNGEE. CDR3 sequence reads: CASSVGSGSGANVLTF. The CDR3 DNA reads TGTGCCAGCAGCGTAGGGAGCGGCTCTGGGGCCAACGTCCTGACTTTC.

This clone was picked up a small number of times. The chain employs TRBV29-1 and TRBJ1-6; 9 bases agree with TRBD1. The J segment lost 10 bases and the V segment lost 5 bases, leaving 6 bases of the junction unmatched. CDR1 is SQVTM, CDR2 ANQGSEA, per germline. The CDR3 loop spans 13 amino acids. In DNA, the CDR3 is TGCAGCGTTCGGGACAGGGAATGGTCACCCCTCCACTTT. It yields the protein CSVRDREWSPLHF.

The chain uses TRBV30 and TRBJ1-3; no clear D gene. The germline V gene has CDR1 GTSNPN and CDR2 SVGIG (reference sequence). The CDR3 loop spans 14 amino acids. V shed 4 bases and J shed 0 bases, with 10 bases lying between them. Here the CDR3 reads CAWTTVSSGNTIYF. The DNA for the CDR3 is TGTGCCTGGACCACAGTATCCTCTGGAAACACCATATATTTT.

The chain carries TRBV28 and TRBJ1-2; D is perhaps TRBD1 (5 bases). The germline V gene encodes CDR1 MDHEN and CDR2 SYDVKM. V dropped 2 bases and J dropped 3 bases, with 10 bases sitting between them. CDR3 length equals 14 residues. The CDR3 sequence is CASSLEGMDYGYTF. CDR3 DNA sequence: TGTGCCAGCAGTTTAGAGGGGATGGACTATGGCTACACCTTC.

The gene calls are TRBV5-5 and TRBJ2-7; D gene uncertain. The V gene lost 4 bases and the J gene lost 2 bases, with 10 bases spanning the gap. The CDR3 has 13 residues. Germline V lookup: CDR1 SGHKS, CDR2 YYEKEE (reference sequence). The CDR3 nucleotides read TGTGCCAGCAGCCCCGGACGGACCTACGAGCAGTACTTC. Translation: CASSPGRTYEQYF.

The chain joins TRBV5-1 to TRBJ1-5; D not resolved. With 4 bases removed from V and 1 base from J, the gap between germline ends came to 9 bases. From germline, CDR1 is SGHRS and CDR2 YFSETQ. The CDR3 sequence is 14 residues long. The chain's CDR3 is CASSLDMSNQPQHF. The CDR3 coding sequence is TGCGCCAGCAGCCTGGATATGAGCAATCAGCCCCAGCATTTT.

Notes on this clone: One end of the junction fails to match germline, which may point to a read error. J is TRBJ2-6 and V is TRBV4-3; TRBD2 matches 11 bases. This CDR3 contains 19 residues. CDR1 is LGHNA, CDR2 YSLEER, per germline. The CDR3 sequence: CASSQDYLAGGTGSNVLTF. The DNA for the CDR3 is TGCGCCAGCAGCCAAGATTATCTAGCGGGGGGAACTGGGTCCAACGTCCTGACTTTC.

The rearrangement uses TRBV6-6 and TRBJ1-2; D not resolved. Germline V CDR1 and CDR2: MNHNY, SVGAGI (reference sequence). Trimming took 3 bases from V and 3 from J, leaving 2 bases between them. This CDR3 contains 11 residues. CDR3 residues: CASSYDYGYTF. CDR3 DNA sequence: TGTGCCAGCAGTTATGACTATGGCTACACCTTC.